The clone carrying this TCR beta chain was found a few times. The antigen is unknown. Germline CDR1 is SGHVS and CDR2 is FNYEAQ. This CDR3 is 14 amino acids long. Trimming took off 6 bases at V and 7 bases at J, with 19 bases between the two ends. It was with a sample-barcoded 5' primer and a J-beta primer mix that a second PCR of roughly 7 to 12 cycles was run. TCRdb reprocessed the 5' RACE reads via MiXCR and lists one record per CDR3 protein. The repertoire holds under 2,000,000 distinct CDR3 sequences, 49% seen once, with approximately 2.1% in the top ten. This sample was included in a study of blood T cells in healthy people across ages. Study outcomes and limitations: The fall in TCR beta diversity per million T cells was roughly linear with age.

V is TRBV7-6 and J is TRBJ2-7, with D possibly TRBD1 on 6 matching bases. This clonotype originated in a woman in her thirties or forties in good health. Sequencing was performed on blood. The CDR3 spells CASSTQTGPGEQYF. In DNA form, the CDR3 reads TGTGCCAGCAGTACCCAGACAGGCCCGGGAGAGCAGTACTTC.